This TCR beta chain derives from a study of OX40 agonist ivuxolimab in advanced cancers. Turning to the overall study: The costimulatory receptor OX40 (CD134) was targeted by ivuxolimab, a fully human IgG2 agonistic monoclonal antibody. Partial responses occurred in three dose-escalation patients: two with cutaneous melanoma and one with hepatocellular carcinoma. The dose-escalation cohort was 82.7% male with a mean age of about 65 years, ranging from about 20 to 80. Among the approximately 54 dose-escalation patients, about 20 had hepatocellular carcinoma, 15 melanoma, 9 renal cell carcinoma and 9 head and neck cancer. Intravenous ivuxolimab was administered to patients every 2 weeks at six dose levels: 0.01, 0.1, 0.3, 1.5, 3 and 10 mg/kg. The purpose of peripheral TCRbeta sequencing was to test whether ivuxolimab changed TCR sequence diversity and led to clonal T-cell expansion. The paper describes the monotherapy dose-escalation part (N = 52 patients) of the phase I trial of ivuxolimab. Patients were allowed to have had prior anti-PD-1, anti-PD-L1 or anti-CTLA-4 therapy, and 40% to 45% of the dose-escalation patients had been treated with checkpoint inhibitors. The paper's findings and limits, for the study overall: After ivuxolimab, expanded clones were on average more numerous among CD8+ T cells than among CD4+ T cells. At doses of 0.1 to 3.0 mg/kg, clonal expansion of both CD4+ and CD8+ blood T cells was observed from baseline to week 6. Low levels of normalized T-cell clonal expansion were also seen in some patients who did not respond. In the 0.1-3.0 mg/kg groups, partial responders had among the lowest normalized peripheral clonal expansion, particularly in CD8+ T cells. The antigen specificity of the clonally expanded peripheral T cells was not determined.

Notes on this clone: Its antigen is currently not known. Per-base quality was not reported, and no clone a single base away is much larger than it.

Inclusive of the bounding cysteine and phenylalanine, the CDR3 is 14 residues long. This entry keeps only the CDR3 DNA: 42 bases, framed from base 1. According to the germline V gene, CDR1 reads SGHRS and CDR2 reads YFSETQ. For this chain, trimming is 4 bases at the V end and 5 bases at the J end, and the number of junction bases without a gene match is 7. For sequencing of the TCRbeta CDR3 region, genomic DNA was extracted from the sorted cells. The immunoSEQ Assay was used for sequencing of TCRbeta CDR3 regions. Not all clones reach the TCRdb copy of this immuneACCESS table, which keeps in-frame sequences only. Checked studies attribute under half of the gap to unresolved V genes and leave the rest unexplained. This sample comprises approximately 9,300 clones, around 90% of them detected only once. 9.5% to 15% of the sample goes to the ten largest clones. The trial excluded patients who had a history of autoimmune disease or were on systemic immunosuppression. In every dose cohort, peripheral blood was drawn for TCR sequencing at baseline, cycle 4 day 1, and cycle 7 day 1. The samples were drawn from a first-in-human, open-label, multicenter phase I dose-escalation trial of ivuxolimab. Adults with locally advanced or metastatic head and neck squamous cell, hepatocellular, melanoma or renal cell carcinoma were enrolled in the trial. Before TCR sequencing, CD4+ T cells and CD8+ T cells from peripheral blood were sorted into separate populations.

This TCR was sampled from an adult with an advanced solid tumor such as melanoma, head and neck, liver or kidney cancer. The chain links TRBV5-1 with TRBJ1-1; the junction holds 8 bases that match TRBD1. This material consisted of CD4+ or CD8+ T cells sorted from blood, taken in a trial of the OX40 agonist ivuxolimab. The DNA sequence is given as TGCGCCAGCAGCGCGGGACAGGCTTTAACTGAAGCTTTCTTT. This codes for CASSAGQALTEAFF.